The clone carrying this T cell receptor (beta chain) came up many times. This sample is part of a study of response to subunit inactivated influenza vaccine. In TCRdb, the RT-PCR reads were re-called with MiXCR into one record per CDR3 protein. The data contain 430,000 or so distinct CDR3 sequences, 11% of them singletons. V lost 0 bases and J lost 7; bases outside the gene matches: 5. The CDR3 has 15 residues. Per the germline V gene, CDR1 is LNHNV and CDR2 is YYDKDF (reference sequence). The source was PBMCs from blood, collected roughly 46 days after vaccination. This sequence originates from a man between 50 and 59 years old who received an inactivated influenza vaccine. The chain links TRBV15 to TRBJ2-2, with TRBD1 matching over 7 bases. As DNA, the CDR3 is TGTGCCACCAGCAGAGATGACAGGGCGGTCGGGGAGCTGTTTTTT. Translation: CATSRDDRAVGELFF.